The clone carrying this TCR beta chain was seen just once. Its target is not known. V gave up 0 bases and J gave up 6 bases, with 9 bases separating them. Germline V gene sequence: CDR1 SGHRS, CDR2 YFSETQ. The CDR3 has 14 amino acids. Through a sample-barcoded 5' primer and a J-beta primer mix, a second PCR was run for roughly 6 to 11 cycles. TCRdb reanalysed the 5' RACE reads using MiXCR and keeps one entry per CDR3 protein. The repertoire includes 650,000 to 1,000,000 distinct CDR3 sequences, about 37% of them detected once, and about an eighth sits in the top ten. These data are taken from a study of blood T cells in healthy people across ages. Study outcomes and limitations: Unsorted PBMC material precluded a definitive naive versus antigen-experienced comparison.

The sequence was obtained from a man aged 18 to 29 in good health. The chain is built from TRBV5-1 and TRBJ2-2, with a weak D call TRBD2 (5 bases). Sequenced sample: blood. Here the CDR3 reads CASSLAGSAGELFF. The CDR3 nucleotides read TGCGCCAGCAGCTTGGCCGGTAGCGCCGGGGAGCTGTTTTTT.